The rows below give T cell receptor beta chains drawn from one sample of a study of beta chain features in type 1 diabetes. Libraries were prepared by immunoSEQ multiplex PCR; TCRdb keeps only in-frame clonotypes and omits some of them. In the table there are hundreds of thousands of clones, around 68% of which are singletons. The sequencing sample was made of naive CD4+ T cells from blood. The receptors come from a young man in good health. Both conserved end residues are part of each CDR3. Fields, in order: clone size, V gene, J gene, CDR3 protein. Part of the rows lack a size; the others show once, few, many or a class for expanded clones.

size: .; V: TRBV9; J: TRBJ2-5; CDR3: CASSVDWVGTQYF
size: few; V: TRBV10-3; J: TRBJ1-2; CDR3: CAISGKGYGYTF
size: .; V: TRBV7-2; J: TRBJ2-2; CDR3: CASSLLGLDTGELFF
size: .; V: TRBV2; J: TRBJ2-7; CDR3: CASCKDRAYEQYF
size: .; V: TRBV25-1; J: TRBJ2-7; CDR3: CASRASSYEQYF
size: .; V: TRBV29-1; J: TRBJ2-7; CDR3: CSVAGGKLPQYF
size: .; V: TRBV7-2; J: TRBJ1-5; CDR3: CASSLGGQGNQPQHF
size: .; V: TRBV15; J: TRBJ1-5; CDR3: CARRGVGNQPQHF
size: few; V: TRBV29-1; J: TRBJ2-1; CDR3: CSVEPRLAGEYEQFF
size: .; V: TRBV7-9; J: TRBJ2-5; CDR3: CASSHTSGSAGETQYF
size: .; V: TRBV7-2; J: TRBJ2-3; CDR3: CASSQDMAGKYTDTQYF
size: .; V: TRBV7-9; J: TRBJ2-5; CDR3: CASSLVAERVHQYF
size: .; V: TRBV18; J: TRBJ2-3; CDR3: CAVSGRRQSDTQYF
size: .; V: TRBV27; J: TRBJ2-3; CDR3: CASSLRMGRDTQYF
size: .; V: TRBV2; J: TRBJ2-3; CDR3: CASRNSGPWAADTQYF
size: .; V: TRBV6-1; J: TRBJ2-7; CDR3: CASSSRESGRYEQYF